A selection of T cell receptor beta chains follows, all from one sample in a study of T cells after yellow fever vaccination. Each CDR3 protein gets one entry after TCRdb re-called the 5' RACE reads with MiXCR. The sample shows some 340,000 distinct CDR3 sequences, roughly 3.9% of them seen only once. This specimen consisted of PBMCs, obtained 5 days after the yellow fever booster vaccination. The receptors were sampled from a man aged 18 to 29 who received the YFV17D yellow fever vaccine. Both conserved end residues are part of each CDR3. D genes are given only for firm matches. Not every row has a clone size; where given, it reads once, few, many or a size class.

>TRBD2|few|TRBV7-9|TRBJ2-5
TGTGCCAGCAGCCCGCCGGGACTAGCGAGGAGTTTACAAGAGACCCAGTACTTC
CASSPPGLARSLQETQYF
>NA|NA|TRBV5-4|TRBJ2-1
TGTGCCAGCAGCTTCCTAGCATATGAGCAGTTCTTC
CASSFLAYEQFF
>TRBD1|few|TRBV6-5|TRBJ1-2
TGTGCCAGCAGTTTCCAAACCGGGACAGGGGAGACTGGCTACACCTTC
CASSFQTGTGETGYTF
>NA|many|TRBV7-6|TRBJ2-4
TGTGCCAGCAGCTTAGGGCGGGATGGGATTCAGTACTTC
CASSLGRDGIQYF
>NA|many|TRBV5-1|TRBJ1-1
TGCGCCAGCAGCTTGGAGGTGGGAACCGCTGAAGCTTTCTTT
CASSLEVGTAEAFF
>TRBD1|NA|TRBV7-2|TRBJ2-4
TGTGCCAGCAGCTTAGGGACAGGGTTTCAGTACTTC
CASSLGTGFQYF
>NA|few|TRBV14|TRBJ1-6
TGTGCCAGCAGCCAACAGTGGGCAGGGCTTGGTTCACCCCTCCACTTT
CASSQQWAGLGSPLHF
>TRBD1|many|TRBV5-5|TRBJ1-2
TGTGCCAGCAGCTTGAGTACAGGGGTTGGGGGCTACACCTTC
CASSLSTGVGGYTF
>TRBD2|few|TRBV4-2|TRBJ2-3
TGTGCCAGCAGCCAACTACCAACTAGCGGGGGGACGCAGGGTACGCAGTATTTT
CASSQLPTSGGTQGTQYF
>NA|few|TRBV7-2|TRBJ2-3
TGTGCCAGCAGCTTGTATCTAGGGGGAGGCGCAGATACGCAGTATTTT
CASSLYLGGGADTQYF
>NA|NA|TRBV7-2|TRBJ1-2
TGTGCCAGCAGCTCACAGGGTGTCTATGGCTACACCTTC
CASSSQGVYGYTF
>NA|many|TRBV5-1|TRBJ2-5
TGCGCCAGCAGTGTCGGCTCGTCCGAGGGGGAGACCCAGTACTTC
CASSVGSSEGETQYF
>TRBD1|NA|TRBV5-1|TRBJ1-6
TGCGCCAGCAGCTTGGTACAGGGGGCCCGTCTCTACTTT
CASSLVQGARLYF
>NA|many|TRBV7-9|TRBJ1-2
TGTGCCAGCAGCGTCTGGTCGAACGGCTACACCTTC
CASSVWSNGYTF
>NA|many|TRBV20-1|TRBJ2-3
TGCAGTGCTAGGGACCCCGGACTAATCACAGATACGCAGTATTTT
CSARDPGLITDTQYF
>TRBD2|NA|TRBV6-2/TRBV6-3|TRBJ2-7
TGTGCCAGCAGTTTTGGACTAGCGTTGTACGAGCAGTACTTC
CASSFGLALYEQYF
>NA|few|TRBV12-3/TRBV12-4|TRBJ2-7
TGTGCCAGCAGTTTATTCCCTAGCTTGTACGAGCAGTACTTC
CASSLFPSLYEQYF
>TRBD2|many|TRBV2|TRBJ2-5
TGTGCCAGCAGTGGGACTAGCGGGGGCCAAGAGACCCAGTACTTC
CASSGTSGGQETQYF
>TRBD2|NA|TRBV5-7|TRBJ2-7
TGTGCCAGCAGGCCCGCGACTAGCGGGGTTCCCTACGAGCAGTACTTC
CASRPATSGVPYEQYF
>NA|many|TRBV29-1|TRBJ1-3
TGCAGCGTTGCAGACCCAGGGCAAGGAAACACCATATATTTT
CSVADPGQGNTIYF
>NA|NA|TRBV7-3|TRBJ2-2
TGTGCCAGCAGCCCCCCGGATGGGGAGCTGTTTTTT
CASSPPDGELFF
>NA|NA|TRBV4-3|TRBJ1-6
TGCGCCAGCAGCCAGTCAGCCTTACAGAGCTCCTATAATTCACCCCTCCACTTT
CASSQSALQSSYNSPLHF
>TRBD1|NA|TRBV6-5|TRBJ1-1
TGTGCCAGCAGTTACGACAGGGGAATGACTGAAGCTTTCTTT
CASSYDRGMTEAFF